This T cell receptor (beta chain) was observed in a study of T cells in Graves' hyperthyroidism and ophthalmopathy. Overall study results and limits: A model built on 13 V-J features separated ophthalmopathy from stable hyperthyroidism.

In germline, CDR1 is SNHLY, CDR2 FYNNEI. Deletions cut 6 bases from V and 7 bases from J, with 10 bases between. The length of the CDR3 is 12 residues. TCR beta CDR3 regions were amplified from RNA transcripts. Primed by the HTBI set, a first-round RT-PCR was run on the TCR CDR3. A single record per CDR3 protein comes from TCRdb applying MiXCR to the multiplex PCR reads. The table lists about 360,000 distinct CDR3 sequences, less than 15% of them singletons. The table lists this clonotype with many counts. Its cognate antigen is unknown. The sequenced material came from blood. V gene TRBV2 combines with J gene TRBJ2-1; D is unresolved. This TCR came from a woman in her late teens or twenties with Graves' hyperthyroidism. This chain's CDR3 is CASSNHRNEQFF. The CDR3 bases are TGTGCCAGCAGCAATCATCGGAATGAGCAGTTCTTC.